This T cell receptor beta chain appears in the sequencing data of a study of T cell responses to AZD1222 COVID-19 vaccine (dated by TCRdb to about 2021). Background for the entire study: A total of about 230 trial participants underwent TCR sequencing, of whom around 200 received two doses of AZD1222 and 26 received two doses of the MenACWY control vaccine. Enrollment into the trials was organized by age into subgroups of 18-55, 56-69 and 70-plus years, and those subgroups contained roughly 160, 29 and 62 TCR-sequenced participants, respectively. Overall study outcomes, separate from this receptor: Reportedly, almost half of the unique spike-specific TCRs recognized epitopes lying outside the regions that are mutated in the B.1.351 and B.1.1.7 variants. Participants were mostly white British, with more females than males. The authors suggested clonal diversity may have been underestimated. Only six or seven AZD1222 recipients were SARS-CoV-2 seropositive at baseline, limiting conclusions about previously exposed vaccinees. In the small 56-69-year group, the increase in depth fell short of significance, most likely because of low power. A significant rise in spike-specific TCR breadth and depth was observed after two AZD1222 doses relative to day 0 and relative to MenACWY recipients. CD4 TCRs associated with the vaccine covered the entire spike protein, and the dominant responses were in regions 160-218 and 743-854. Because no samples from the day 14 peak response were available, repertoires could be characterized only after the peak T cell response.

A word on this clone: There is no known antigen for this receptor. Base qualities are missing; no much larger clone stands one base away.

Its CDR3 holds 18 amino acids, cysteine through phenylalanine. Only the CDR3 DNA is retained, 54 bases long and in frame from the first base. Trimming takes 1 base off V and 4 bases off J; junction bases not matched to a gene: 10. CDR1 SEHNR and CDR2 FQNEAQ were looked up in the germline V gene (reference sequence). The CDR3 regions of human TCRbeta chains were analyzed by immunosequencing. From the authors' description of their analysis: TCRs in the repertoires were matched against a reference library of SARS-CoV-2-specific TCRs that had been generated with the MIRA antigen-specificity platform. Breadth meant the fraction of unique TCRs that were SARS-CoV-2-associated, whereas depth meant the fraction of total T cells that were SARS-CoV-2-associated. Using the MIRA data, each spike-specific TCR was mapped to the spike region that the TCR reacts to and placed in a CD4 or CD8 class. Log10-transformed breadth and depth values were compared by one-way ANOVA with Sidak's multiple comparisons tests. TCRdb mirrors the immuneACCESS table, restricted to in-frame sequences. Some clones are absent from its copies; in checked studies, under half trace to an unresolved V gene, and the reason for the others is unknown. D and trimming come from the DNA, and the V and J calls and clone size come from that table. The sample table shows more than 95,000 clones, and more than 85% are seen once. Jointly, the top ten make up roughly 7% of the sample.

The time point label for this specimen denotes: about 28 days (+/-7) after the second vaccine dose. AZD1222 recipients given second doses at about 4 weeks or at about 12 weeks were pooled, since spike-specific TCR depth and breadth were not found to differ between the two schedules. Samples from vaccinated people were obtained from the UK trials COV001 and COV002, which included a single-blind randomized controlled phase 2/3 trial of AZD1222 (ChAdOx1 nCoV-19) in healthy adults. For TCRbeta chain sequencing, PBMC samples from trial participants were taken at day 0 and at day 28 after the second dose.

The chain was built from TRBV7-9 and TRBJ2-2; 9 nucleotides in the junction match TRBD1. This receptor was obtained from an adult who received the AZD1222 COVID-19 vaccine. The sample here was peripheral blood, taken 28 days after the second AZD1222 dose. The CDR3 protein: CASSLGRLGTGRTGELFF. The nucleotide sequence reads TGTGCCAGCAGCTTAGGTCGTCTGGGGACAGGGCGCACCGGGGAGCTGTTTTTT. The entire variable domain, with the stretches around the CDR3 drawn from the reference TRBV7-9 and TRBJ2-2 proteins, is DTGVSQNPRHKITKRGQNVTFRCDPISEHNRLYWYRQTLGQGPEFLTYFQNEAQLEKSRLLSDRFSAERPKGSFSTLEIQRTEQGDSAMYLCASSLGRLGTGRTGELFFGEGSRLTVL.